The 5 T cell receptor beta chains below were found in one sample sequenced in a study of identifying expanded T cells in peripheral blood. The method was immunoSEQ multiplex PCR; TCRdb's version includes in-frame clones alone and lacks a portion of them. The sample carries nearly 60,000 clones, approximately 89% recorded once. Material for sequencing was blood. Receptors originate from a person between 18 and 75 years old in good health.

This chain uses TRBV5-6 with TRBJ1-2; D gene unclear. The V end was cut by 4 bases, the J end by 2 bases, with 18 bases between. The CDR3 covers 16 residues. Germline V gives CDR1 SGHDT, CDR2 YYEEEE. The CDR3 nucleotides are TGTGCCAGCAGCCTTCCGTCTGTCACACCGAACTATGGCTACACCTTC. This gives the protein CASSLPSVTPNYGYTF.

This chain joins TRBV6-5 and TRBJ2-7, with D unresolved. CDR3 length: 13 residues. V shed 2 bases and J shed 4 bases, with 9 bases lying between them. The germline V gene encodes CDR1 MNHEY and CDR2 SVGAGI. The CDR3 reads CASSYDRRYEQYF. In nucleotides, the CDR3 is TGTGCCAGCAGTTACGATCGCAGGTACGAGCAGTACTTC.

This chain joins TRBV9 and TRBJ2-1; possibly TRBD1 for D (5 bases). This CDR3 is 15 amino acids long. Germline V gene data show CDR1 as SGDLS and CDR2 as YYNGEE. V was pared by 3 bases and J by 0 bases, with 10 bases between. CDR3 in DNA: TGTGCCAGCAGCGCACAGGTGAGCTCCTACAATGAGCAGTTCTTC. Its protein is CASSAQVSSYNEQFF.

The chain joins TRBV19 to TRBJ1-1; D gene unclear. V was clipped by 3 bases and J by 0 bases, with 5 bases between them. The length of the CDR3 is 13 residues. The germline CDR1 and CDR2 sequences are LNHDA and SQIVND (reference sequence). The CDR3: CASSIAVNTEAFF. The CDR3 coding sequence is TGTGCCAGTAGTATCGCGGTGAACACTGAAGCTTTCTTT.

A word on this clone: The junction differs from germline at one of its ends, possibly a read error. CDR3: CASSPGTGTRETQYF. In DNA, the CDR3 is TGTGCTAGCAGCCCCGGGACAGGGACCCGTGAGACCCAGTACTTC. This chain links TRBV7-7 with TRBJ2-5; 9 bases agree with TRBD1. CDR1 is SSHAT, CDR2 FNYEAQ, per germline (reference sequence). The CDR3 covers 15 residues.